This T cell receptor beta chain was retrieved from a study of early stage breast cancer tumors. As for the study in general: Most invasive tumors, twelve of 16, were ER+/PR+/HER2-. Each sample averaged about 9.4-fold read coverage. General observations from the study: In about 85% of the 16 patients, blood comparison separated tumor from normal breast. Commonly generated sequences made up most enriched TCRB sequences shared between patients.

Produced via immunoSEQ multiplex PCR; TCRdb's table is partial and in-frame only. The table lists tens of thousands of clones, over 65% of them singletons. A note on this clone: Antigen: not known.

The receptor was isolated from a person aged 30-39 years with breast cancer. The sample was blood.

CDR3 nucleotide sequence: TGTGCCAGCCGGTCCAGCGGGAGAATCTACGAGCAGTACTTC. This gives the protein CASRSSGRIYEQYF. This rearrangement joins TRBV19 to TRBJ2-7, with 8 bases that match TRBD2. V was clipped by 9 bases and J by 3 bases; unmatched bases: 10. CDR1 and CDR2 (germline): LNHDA, SQIVND (reference sequence). CDR3 length: 14 residues.